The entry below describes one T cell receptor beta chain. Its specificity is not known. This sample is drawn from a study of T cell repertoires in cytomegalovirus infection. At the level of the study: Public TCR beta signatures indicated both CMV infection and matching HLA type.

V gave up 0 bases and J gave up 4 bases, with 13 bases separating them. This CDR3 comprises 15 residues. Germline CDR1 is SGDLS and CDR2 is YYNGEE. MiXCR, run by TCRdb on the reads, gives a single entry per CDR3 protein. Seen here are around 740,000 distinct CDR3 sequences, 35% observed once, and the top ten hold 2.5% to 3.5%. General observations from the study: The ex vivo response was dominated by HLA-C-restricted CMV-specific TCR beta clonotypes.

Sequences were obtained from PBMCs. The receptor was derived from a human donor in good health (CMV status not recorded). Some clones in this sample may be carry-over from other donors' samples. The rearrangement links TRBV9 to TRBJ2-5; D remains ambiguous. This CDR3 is CASSVGVASGETQYF. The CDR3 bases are TGTGCCAGCAGCGTAGGGGTAGCAAGTGGAGAGACCCAGTACTTC. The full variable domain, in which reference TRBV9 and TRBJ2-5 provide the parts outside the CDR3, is DSGVTQTPKHLITATGQRVTLRCSPRSGDLSVYWYQQSLDQGLQFLIQYYNGEERAKGNILERFSAQQFPDLHSELNLSSLELGDSALYFCASSVGVASGETQYFGPGTRLLVL.